One and the same sample provided the 3 T cell receptor beta chains below, sequenced in a study of blood T cell repertoires in COVID-19. TCRdb's table, derived via immunoSEQ multiplex PCR, lists solely in-frame clones and lacks some. Of about 130,000 clones listed, roughly 80% are singletons. The sequenced material came from PBMCs or T cells enriched from blood (not recorded which). The receptors originated from a man aged 30 to 45 who had recovered from COVID-19.

V is TRBV4-1 and J is TRBJ2-1; TRBD2 agrees at 12 bases. Germline V lookup: CDR1 MGHRA, CDR2 YSYEKL. The CDR3 is 16 amino acids. V dropped 0 bases and J dropped 6; count of bases not matched to a gene: 3. The CDR3 region is CASSQEASGGVNEQFF. CDR3 DNA: TGCGCCAGCAGCCAAGAGGCTAGCGGGGGGGTCAATGAGCAGTTCTTC.

This sequence joins TRBV4-1 and TRBJ2-1; 10 bases are a match to TRBD2. The CDR3 contains 17 residues. Germline CDR1 and CDR2: MGHRA and YSYEKL. V lost 1 base and J lost 4; bases outside the gene matches: 7. CDR3 sequence: CASSQVASGGEYNEQFF. CDR3 DNA: TGCGCCAGCAGCCAAGTGGCTAGCGGGGGAGAATACAATGAGCAGTTCTTC.

J is TRBJ1-2 and V is TRBV5-6; no reliable D call. CDR3 length: 15 amino acids. V lost 6 bases and J lost 5, with 20 bases in between. Germline V gene sequence: CDR1 SGHDT, CDR2 YYEEEE. DNA for the CDR3: TGTGCCAGCACCCTTGGACTGGGAGAGAATTATGGCTACACCTTC. Translation: CASTLGLGENYGYTF.